The TCR beta chain under discussion was sequenced for a study of cytomegalovirus exposure and HLA in healthy donors. Study summary: Out of 150 million to 200 million T cells, an earlier analysis found fewer than 140 million unique TCR beta sequences in total. Around 77% of a few hundred genotyped donors fell in the Caucasian-associated ancestry cluster.

The study, taken as a whole, reports: Overall, around 150 TCR beta chains were annotated as cytomegalovirus-associated.

A word on this clone: Its antigen remains unidentified.

This PCR relied on a set of 60 Vbeta primers and 13 Jbeta primers. Using immunoSEQ multiplex PCR, the repertoire was profiled, and TCRdb retains in-frame clones only, with some absent. The sample records some 210,000 clones, 75% to 90% being singletons. Germline V gene data show CDR1 as MDHEN and CDR2 as SYDVKM. Germline trimming cut 8 bases from V and 6 bases from J; bases unmatched to any gene: 13. The CDR3 is made up of 16 amino acids. The sequenced material came from PBMCs. The chain is built from TRBV28 and TRBJ1-5, with 10 positions matching TRBD1. This TCR was recovered from a man under 40 in good health and CMV-seronegative. CDR3 coding DNA: TGTGCCAGCGCGACAGGGGGCGCTGGCGTAGGTCAGCCCCAGCATTTT. The encoded protein is CASATGGAGVGQPQHF.